This TCR beta chain was found in a study of sequential checkpoint blockade in melanoma. Whole-study context: Patients were randomized 1:1 to nivolumab-then-ipilimumab or ipilimumab-then-nivolumab first-line. More than 20 patients had matched tumor biopsies before treatment and at week 13 after nivolumab or ipilimumab alone. Findings and caveats of the study: For nivolumab-first patients, baseline tumor clonality was associated with response.

Trimming cost V 5 bases and J 4 bases, with 14 bases left between them. The V gene's germline CDR1 is LNHDA and CDR2 SQIVND (reference sequence). The CDR3 extends over 14 amino acids. The treatment is: randomized to nivolumab then ipilimumab (arm A) or the reverse (arm B). Profiling relied on immunoSEQ multiplex PCR, and the TCRdb table lists in-frame clones only, not all of them. This table holds around 4,500 clones, approximately 24% found once. A word on this clone: Its target is unknown.

The sequencing here drew on tumor tissue (inferred from file names), taken from a patient given nivolumab and ipilimumab in sequence. The clonotype was recovered from a human donor with melanoma. The V call is TRBV19, the J call TRBJ1-2; no clear D. The CDR3 reads CASSSQTATYGYTF. The CDR3 DNA reads TGTGCCAGTAGTTCGCAAACGGCGACCTATGGCTACACCTTC.